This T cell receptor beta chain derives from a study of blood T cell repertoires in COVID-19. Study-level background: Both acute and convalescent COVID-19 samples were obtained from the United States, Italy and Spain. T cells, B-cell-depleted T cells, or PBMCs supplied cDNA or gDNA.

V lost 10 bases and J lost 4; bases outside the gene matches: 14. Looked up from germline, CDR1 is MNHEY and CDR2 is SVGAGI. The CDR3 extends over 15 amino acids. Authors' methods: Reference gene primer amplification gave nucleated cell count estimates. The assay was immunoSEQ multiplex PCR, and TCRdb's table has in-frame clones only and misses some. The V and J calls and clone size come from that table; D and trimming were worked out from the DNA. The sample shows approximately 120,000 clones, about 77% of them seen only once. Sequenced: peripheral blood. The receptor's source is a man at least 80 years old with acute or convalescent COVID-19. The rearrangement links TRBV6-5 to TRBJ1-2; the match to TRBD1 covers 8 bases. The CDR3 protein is CATRDRQLSPYGYTF. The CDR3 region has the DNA TGTGCCACCAGGGACAGGCAGCTAAGTCCCTATGGCTACACCTTC.